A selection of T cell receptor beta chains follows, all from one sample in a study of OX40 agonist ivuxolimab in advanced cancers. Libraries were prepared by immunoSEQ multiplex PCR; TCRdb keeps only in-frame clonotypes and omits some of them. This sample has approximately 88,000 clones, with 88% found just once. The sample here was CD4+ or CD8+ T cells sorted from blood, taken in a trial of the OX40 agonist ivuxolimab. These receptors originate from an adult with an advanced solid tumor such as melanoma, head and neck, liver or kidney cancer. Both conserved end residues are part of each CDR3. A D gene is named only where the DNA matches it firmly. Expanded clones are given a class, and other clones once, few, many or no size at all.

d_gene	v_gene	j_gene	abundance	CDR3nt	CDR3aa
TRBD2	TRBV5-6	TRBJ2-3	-	TGTGCCAGCAGCTTGGCGCTGGCTAGCGGGGGGGCCCTGTCAGATACGCAGTATTTT	CASSLALASGGALSDTQYF
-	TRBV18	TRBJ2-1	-	TGTGCCAGCTCCCGGGAATCCTTGAGCTCCTACAATGAGCAGTTCTTC	CASSRESLSSYNEQFF
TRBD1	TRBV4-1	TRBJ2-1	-	TGCGCCAGCAGCCCGGGACAGGGTTATTACAATGAGCAGTTCTTC	CASSPGQGYYNEQFF
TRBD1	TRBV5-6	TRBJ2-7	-	TGTGCCAGCAGCCTCCTAGGGACAGGGAATTACGAGCAGTACTTC	CASSLLGTGNYEQYF
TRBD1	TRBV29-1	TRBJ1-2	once	TGCAGCGTTGAAGTTCCAGGGGGTGGCTACACCTTC	CSVEVPGGGYTF
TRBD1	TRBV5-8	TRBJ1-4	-	TGTGCCAGCAGCTTGGAGGGACAGCCTAATGAAAAACTGTTTTTT	CASSLEGQPNEKLFF
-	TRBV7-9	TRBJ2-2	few	TGTGCCAGCAGTCCCCCGGCCCTGAACACCGGGGAGCTGTTTTTT	CASSPPALNTGELFF
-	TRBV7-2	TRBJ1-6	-	TGTGCCAGCAGCCAAAGGACATTTTCAAATTCACCCCTCCACTTT	CASSQRTFSNSPLHF
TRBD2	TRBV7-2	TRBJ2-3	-	TGTGCCAGCAGCTTAGGAGCGGGGGGGCCGGGTAGCGATACGCAGTATTTT	CASSLGAGGPGSDTQYF
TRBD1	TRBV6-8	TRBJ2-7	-	TGTGCCAGCAGTTACTCGAGTCGTCCCCCGGGGGACAGGGTTTCTTACGAGCAGTACTTC	CASSYSSRPPGDRVSYEQYF
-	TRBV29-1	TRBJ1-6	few	TGCAGCGTTGGGGAGGGGCGAAATTCACCCCTCCACTTT	CSVGEGRNSPLHF
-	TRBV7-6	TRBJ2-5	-	TGTGCCAGCAGCTCTCCGGAACGCCTGGAGACCCAGTACTTC	CASSSPERLETQYF
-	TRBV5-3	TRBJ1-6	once	TGTGCCAGAAGCTTGAGTGAGGCGAATTCACCCCTCCACTTT	CARSLSEANSPLHF
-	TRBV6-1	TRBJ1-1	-	TGTGCCAGCAGTGAGGGGGGCGTTCTCACTGAAGCTTTCTTT	CASSEGGVLTEAFF
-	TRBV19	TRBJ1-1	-	TGTGCCAGTACTCTGGAGGGGAACACTGAAGCTTTCTTT	CASTLEGNTEAFF
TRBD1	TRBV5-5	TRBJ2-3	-	TGTGCCAGCAGCTTCACAGGGGTGAATACGCAGTATTTT	CASSFTGVNTQYF
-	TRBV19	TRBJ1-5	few	TGTGCCCTTGGGCCGCCCAATCAGCCCCAGCATTTT	CALGPPNQPQHF
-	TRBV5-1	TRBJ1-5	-	TGCGCCAGCAGCTTGGACAGAAATCAGCCCCAGCATTTT	CASSLDRNQPQHF
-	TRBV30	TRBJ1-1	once	TGTGCCTGGAGAGCCGGACTCACAGTGAACACTGAAGCTTTCTTT	CAWRAGLTVNTEAFF
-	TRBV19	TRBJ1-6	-	TGTGCCAGTACCTTTCCGGGCGGCAATTCACCCCTCCACTTT	CASTFPGGNSPLHF
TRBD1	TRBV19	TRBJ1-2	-	TGTGCCAGTAGCCATCCCGGACAGGCGGGCTATGGCTACACCTTC	CASSHPGQAGYGYTF
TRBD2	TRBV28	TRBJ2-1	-	TGTGCCAGCAGTTCAACTCGACTAGCGGGGGAGAAGAATGAGCAGTTCTTC	CASSSTRLAGEKNEQFF
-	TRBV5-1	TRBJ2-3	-	TGCGCCAGCAGCTTGCAGGGGCGCCCAGATACGCAGTATTTT	CASSLQGRPDTQYF
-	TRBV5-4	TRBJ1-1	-	TGTGCCAGCAGCTTGCTAACGGGGGGAAGGACTGAAGCTTTCTTT	CASSLLTGGRTEAFF
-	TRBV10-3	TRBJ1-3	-	TGTGCCATCATGGGGGGTGTTACTGGAAACACCATATATTTT	CAIMGGVTGNTIYF
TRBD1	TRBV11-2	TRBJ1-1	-	TGTGCCAGCAGCCGCGGACAGGGTGAAGCTTTCTTT	CASSRGQGEAFF
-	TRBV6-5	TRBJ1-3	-	TGTGCCAGCGCACTAAATGCGGGCTCTGGAAACACCATATATTTT	CASALNAGSGNTIYF
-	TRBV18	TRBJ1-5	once	TGTGCCAGCTCACCACTCGGCAGTTATAGCAATCAGCCCCAGCATTTT	CASSPLGSYSNQPQHF
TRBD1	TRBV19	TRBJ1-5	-	TGTGCCAGTAGTTCGGGACAGGGACCGGGCGGCAATCAGCCCCAGCATTTT	CASSSGQGPGGNQPQHF
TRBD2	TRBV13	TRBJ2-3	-	TGTGCCAGCAGCTCCCGCCAGGGGTCCGGGGGGGGAGATACGCAGTATTTT	CASSSRQGSGGGDTQYF
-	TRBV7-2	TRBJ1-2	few	TGTGCCAGCAGCTCTCAAACGGGGGGGTATGGCTACACCTTC	CASSSQTGGYGYTF
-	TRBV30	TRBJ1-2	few	TGTGCCGGAGGAACAGGGAACTATGGCTACACCTTC	CAGGTGNYGYTF
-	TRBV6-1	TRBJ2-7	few	TGTGCCAGCACGGCAAGGGGTAACTACGAGCAGTACTTC	CASTARGNYEQYF
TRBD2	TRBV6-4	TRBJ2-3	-	TGTGCCAGCAGTGACCGCGGGGGGGCGGCAGATACGCAGTATTTT	CASSDRGGAADTQYF
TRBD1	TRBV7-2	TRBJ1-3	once	TGTGCCAGCAGCCCACAGGGGGGGCCGGCAGGGAGGGAAAACACCATATATTTT	CASSPQGGPAGRENTIYF
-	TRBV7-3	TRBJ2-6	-	TGTGCCAGCAGCTTAACACGAAGGGGCTCTGGGGCCAACGTCCTGACTTTC	CASSLTRRGSGANVLTF
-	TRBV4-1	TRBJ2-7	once	TGCGCCAGCAGCCAAGTTGTTAGCGACGAGCAGTACTTC	CASSQVVSDEQYF
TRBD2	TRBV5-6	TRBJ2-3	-	TGTGCCAGCAGCGTGGAGTTAGCGGGGGGGCGCACAGATACGCAGTATTTT	CASSVELAGGRTDTQYF
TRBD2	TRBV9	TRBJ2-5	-	TGTGCCAGCAGCGTCGACCTAGCGGGGGGGACCAAAGAGACCCAGTACTTC	CASSVDLAGGTKETQYF
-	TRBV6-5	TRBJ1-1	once	TGTGCCAGCAGTTACCGAACTCAGGGGAACACTGAAGCTTTCTTT	CASSYRTQGNTEAFF
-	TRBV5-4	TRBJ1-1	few	TGTGCCAGCAGCTTGGGACAGGTTGGAAACACTGAAGCTTTCTTT	CASSLGQVGNTEAFF
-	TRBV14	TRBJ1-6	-	TGTGCCAGCAGCCAAGAGGGGAGACGGATTAATTCACCCCTCCACTTT	CASSQEGRRINSPLHF
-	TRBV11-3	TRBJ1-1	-	TGTGCCAGCAGCGAACAGGGAGGCGCTGAAGCTTTCTTT	CASSEQGGAEAFF
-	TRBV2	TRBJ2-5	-	TGTGCCAGCAGCGCTCTTGGGGAGACCCAGTACTTC	CASSALGETQYF
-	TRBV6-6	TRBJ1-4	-	TGTGCCAGCAACCCTGCAACTAATGAAAAACTGTTTTTT	CASNPATNEKLFF
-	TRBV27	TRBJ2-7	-	TGTGCCAGCAGTTTCTATGGCTCCTACGAGCAGTACTTC	CASSFYGSYEQYF
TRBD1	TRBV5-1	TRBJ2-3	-	TGCGCCAGCAGCTTGGAAGGGGGCCGCACAGATACGCAGTATTTT	CASSLEGGRTDTQYF
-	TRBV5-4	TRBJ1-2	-	TGTGCCAGCAGCTGGGGGCGGTCTCGTGAGACCTTC	CASSWGRSRETF
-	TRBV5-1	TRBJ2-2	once	TGCGCCAGCAGCTTGATGGGCCGCGACCCTGGGAACACCGGGGAGCTGTTTTTT	CASSLMGRDPGNTGELFF
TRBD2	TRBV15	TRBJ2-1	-	TGTGCCACCAGCAGAGCCTTGGGCGGGGGGGCATACAATGAGCAGTTCTTC	CATSRALGGGAYNEQFF
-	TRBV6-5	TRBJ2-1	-	TGTGCCAGCAGTTACCGCGGACTACCCCGGGGCAATGAGCAGTTCTTC	CASSYRGLPRGNEQFF